This is a list of T cell receptor beta chains from one sample in a study of T cell responses to AZD1222 COVID-19 vaccine. TCRdb's table, derived via immunoSEQ multiplex PCR, lists solely in-frame clones and lacks some. This table holds over 55,000 clones, 65% to 80% found once. The source material was peripheral blood, sampled 28 days after the second AZD1222 dose. The receptors were sampled from an adult who received the AZD1222 COVID-19 vaccine. Both conserved end residues are part of each CDR3. A D gene is named only where the DNA matches it firmly.

v_gene,d_gene,j_gene,CDR3aa
TRBV3-1/TRBV3-2,TRBD2,TRBJ2-5,CASSHSGFGGETQYF
TRBV3-1/TRBV3-2,NA,TRBJ1-4,CASSHPHPTNEKLFF
TRBV11-1,TRBD2,TRBJ2-1,CASSQTSGGDYNEQFF
TRBV5-5,NA,TRBJ2-1,CASSLVDRNNEQFF
TRBV10-3,NA,TRBJ1-1,CAIRPPGHSNTEAFF
TRBV5-1,TRBD1,TRBJ2-3,CASSRGTGDPSTDTQYF
TRBV7-8,NA,TRBJ2-5,CASSLGLLTQYF
TRBV7-9,TRBD2,TRBJ2-5,CAVQGSGGGDQETQYF
TRBV18,NA,TRBJ2-2,CASSPPGPNTGELFF
TRBV25-1,NA,TRBJ2-5,CASGGGWETQYF
TRBV12-3/TRBV12-4,NA,TRBJ2-2,CVGGFRTGELFF
TRBV5-4,TRBD2,TRBJ2-5,CASSRGGLAGGQETQYF
TRBV7-2,NA,TRBJ1-5,CASSLGGGVGQPQHF
TRBV5-5,NA,TRBJ1-4,CASSLAPSGTDLEKLFF
TRBV10-3,TRBD1,TRBJ2-3,CAISEPQGVADTQYF
TRBV18,NA,TRBJ1-2,CASSPPVGPGGYGYTF
TRBV28,NA,TRBJ1-2,CASSQPWAGDYGYTF
TRBV11-2,NA,TRBJ2-5,CASGPGNQETQYF
TRBV28,NA,TRBJ1-4,CASSPGGEWEKLFF
TRBV4-3,NA,TRBJ1-5,CASSQVLQGTQPQHF
TRBV7-2,TRBD2,TRBJ2-1,CASSLSGGIYNEQFF
TRBV18,TRBD1,TRBJ2-3,CASSPGQARHTDTQYF
TRBV6-6,NA,TRBJ2-7,CASSRGGYEQYF
TRBV19,NA,TRBJ1-1,CASSIGGIEAFF
TRBV5-5,NA,TRBJ2-6,CASSLEGLDSGANVLTF
TRBV25-1,NA,TRBJ1-2,CASSTTGGYGYTF
TRBV11-2,TRBD1,TRBJ2-5,CASSLGTGEETQYF
TRBV12-3/TRBV12-4,TRBD1,TRBJ2-7,CASSTGTGGRQYF
TRBV19,NA,TRBJ1-5,CASSIQGYQPQHF
TRBV19,NA,TRBJ2-2,CASSDLQGRPGELFF
TRBV18,TRBD1,TRBJ1-6,CASSERQGSSPLHF
TRBV5-1,TRBD1,TRBJ2-1,CASSLDRQGAGEQFF